This T cell receptor beta chain was sequenced during a study of shared clonotypes between healthy human individuals. Across the whole study: Donors were a couple of women and a few men aged 18 to 49.

As concerns this clone: What it binds is unknown.

Findings of the study overall: Larger estimated richness was generally recorded for naive subsets relative to memory subsets.

CDR3 length equals 15 residues. Trimming pared 1 base from V and 6 bases from J, leaving 16 bases between. Germline CDR1 and CDR2: SEHNR and FQNEAQ (reference sequence). Clones were read by immunoSEQ multiplex PCR, and TCRdb kept only the in-frame ones, dropping some. The data hold 950,000 to 1,200,000 clones, with 77% observed a single time. This TCR derives from a man aged 18-30 years in good health. Some clones in this sample may be carry-over from other donors' samples. Sequenced: memory CD4+ T cells from PBMCs. The subset was: CD45RA-negative fraction. J is TRBJ2-7 and V is TRBV7-9; no firm D call. CDR3 protein: CASSLVFGQEGEQYF. CDR3 coding DNA: TGTGCCAGCAGCTTAGTTTTCGGTCAGGAAGGCGAGCAGTACTTC.